The TCR beta chain described here comes from a study of cytomegalovirus exposure and HLA in healthy donors. The PCR was carried out with 60 Vbeta primers and 13 Jbeta primers. The table came from immunoSEQ multiplex PCR; TCRdb's copy has only in-frame clones and leaves some out. Of roughly 160,000 clones in the sample, over 70% were seen once. The CDR3 has 15 residues. Germline CDR1 is SNHLY and CDR2 is FYNNEI. The V end was cut by 5 bases, the J end by 4 bases, with 17 bases between. This sequence joins TRBV2 and TRBJ2-5; maybe TRBD2 (7 bases). The TCR originated in a woman aged 45 to 65 in good health and CMV-seropositive. Material: PBMCs. The DNA of the CDR3 is TGTGCCAGCAGTAATGGGCAGGGAGGGGGAGAGACCCAGTACTTC. This translates into CASSNGQGGGETQYF.